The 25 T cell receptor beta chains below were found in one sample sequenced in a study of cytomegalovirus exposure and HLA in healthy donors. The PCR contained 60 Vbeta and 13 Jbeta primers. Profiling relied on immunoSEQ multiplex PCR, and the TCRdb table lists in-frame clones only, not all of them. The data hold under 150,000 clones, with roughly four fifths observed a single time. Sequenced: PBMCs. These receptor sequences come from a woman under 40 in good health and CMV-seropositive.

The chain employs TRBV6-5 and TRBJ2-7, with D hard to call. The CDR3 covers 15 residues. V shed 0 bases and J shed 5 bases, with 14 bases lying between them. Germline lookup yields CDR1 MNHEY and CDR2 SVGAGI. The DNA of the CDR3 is TGTGCCAGCAGTTACTCTTATTCCTCCCCCGACGAGCAGTACTTC. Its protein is CASSYSYSSPDEQYF.

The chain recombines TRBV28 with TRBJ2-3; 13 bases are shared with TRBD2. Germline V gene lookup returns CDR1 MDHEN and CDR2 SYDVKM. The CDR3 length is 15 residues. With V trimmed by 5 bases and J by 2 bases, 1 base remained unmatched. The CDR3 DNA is TGTGCCAGCAGTGGGACTAGCGGGGACACAGATACGCAGTATTTT. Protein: CASSGTSGDTDTQYF.

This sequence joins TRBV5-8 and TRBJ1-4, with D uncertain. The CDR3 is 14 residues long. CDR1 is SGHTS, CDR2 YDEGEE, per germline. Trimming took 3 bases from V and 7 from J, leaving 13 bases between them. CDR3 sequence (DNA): TGTGCCAGCAGCTCAATGGAGTTGGGTGAAAAACTGTTTTTT. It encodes CASSSMELGEKLFF.

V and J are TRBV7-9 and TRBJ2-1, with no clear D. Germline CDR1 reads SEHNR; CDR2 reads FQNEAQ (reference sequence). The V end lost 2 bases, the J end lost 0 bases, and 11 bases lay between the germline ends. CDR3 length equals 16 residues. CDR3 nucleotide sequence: TGTGCCAGCAGCTTATCTTTCCCGAGCTCCTACAATGAGCAGTTCTTC. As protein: CASSLSFPSSYNEQFF.

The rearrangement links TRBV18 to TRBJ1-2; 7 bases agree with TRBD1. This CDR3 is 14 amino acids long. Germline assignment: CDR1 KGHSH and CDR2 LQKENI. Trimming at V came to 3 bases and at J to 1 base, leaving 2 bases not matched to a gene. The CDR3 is CASSPAGGNYGYTF. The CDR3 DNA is TGTGCCAGCTCACCTGCAGGGGGTAACTATGGCTACACCTTC.

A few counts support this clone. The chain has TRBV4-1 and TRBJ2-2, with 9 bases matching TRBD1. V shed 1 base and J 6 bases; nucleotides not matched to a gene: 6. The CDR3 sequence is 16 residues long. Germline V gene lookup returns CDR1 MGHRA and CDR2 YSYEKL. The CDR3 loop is CASSQGQGVGAGELFF. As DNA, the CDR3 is TGCGCCAGCAGCCAAGGACAGGGGGTGGGGGCCGGGGAGCTGTTTTTT.

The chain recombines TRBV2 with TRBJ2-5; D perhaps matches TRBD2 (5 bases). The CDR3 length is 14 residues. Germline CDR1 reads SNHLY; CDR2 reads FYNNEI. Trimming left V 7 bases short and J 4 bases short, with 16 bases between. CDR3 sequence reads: CASTGVWGVETQYF. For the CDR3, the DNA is TGTGCCAGCACCGGGGTTTGGGGTGTAGAGACCCAGTACTTC.

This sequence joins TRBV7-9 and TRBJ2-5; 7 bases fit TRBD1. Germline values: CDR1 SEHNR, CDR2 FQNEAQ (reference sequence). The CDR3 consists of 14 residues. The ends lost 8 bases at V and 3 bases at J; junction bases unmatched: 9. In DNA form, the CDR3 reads TGTGCCAGCCACAGGTCAGGGGGAGAAGAGACCCAGTACTTC. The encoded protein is CASHRSGGEETQYF.

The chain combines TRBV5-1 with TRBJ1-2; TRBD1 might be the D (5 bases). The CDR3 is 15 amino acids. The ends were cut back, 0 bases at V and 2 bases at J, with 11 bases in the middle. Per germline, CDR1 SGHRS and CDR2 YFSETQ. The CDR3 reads CASSLGGRANYGYTF. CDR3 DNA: TGCGCCAGCAGCTTGGGGGGCAGGGCGAACTATGGCTACACCTTC. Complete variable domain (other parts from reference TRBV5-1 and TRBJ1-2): KAGVTQTPRYLIKTRGQQVTLSCSPISGHRSVSWYQQTPGQGLQFLFEYFSETQRNKGNFPGRFSGRQFSNSRSEMNVSTLELGDSALYLCASSLGGRANYGYTFGSGTRLTVV.

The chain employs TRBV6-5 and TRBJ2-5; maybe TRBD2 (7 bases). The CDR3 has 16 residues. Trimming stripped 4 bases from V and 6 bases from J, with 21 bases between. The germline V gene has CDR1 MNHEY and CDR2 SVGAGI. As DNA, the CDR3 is TGTGCCAGCAGTTTATGGGGGGGAGCAGGGGTAAAGACCCAGTACTTC. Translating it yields CASSLWGGAGVKTQYF.

The CDR3 spells CASSNRGAPNTGELFF. The CDR3 nucleotides are TGTGCCAGTAGTAACCGGGGAGCCCCGAACACCGGGGAGCTGTTTTTT. V is TRBV19 and J is TRBJ2-2, with D perhaps matching TRBD2 (5 bases). V gave up 4 bases and J gave up 0 bases, with 12 bases separating them. Germline lookup yields CDR1 LNHDA and CDR2 SQIVND (reference sequence). The CDR3 runs to 16 residues.

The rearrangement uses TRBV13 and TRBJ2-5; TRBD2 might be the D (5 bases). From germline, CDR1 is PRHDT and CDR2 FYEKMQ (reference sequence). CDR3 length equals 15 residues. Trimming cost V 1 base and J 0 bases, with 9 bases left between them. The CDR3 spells CASSLEAGHQETQYF. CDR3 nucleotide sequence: TGTGCCAGCAGCTTAGAGGCGGGCCACCAAGAGACCCAGTACTTC.

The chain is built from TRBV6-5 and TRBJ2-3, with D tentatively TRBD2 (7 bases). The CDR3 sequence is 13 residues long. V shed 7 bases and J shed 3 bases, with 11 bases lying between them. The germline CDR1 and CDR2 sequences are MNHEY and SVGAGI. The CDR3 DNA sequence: TGTGCCAGCATTAAGGGGGGGACAGATACGCAGTATTTT. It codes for CASIKGGTDTQYF.

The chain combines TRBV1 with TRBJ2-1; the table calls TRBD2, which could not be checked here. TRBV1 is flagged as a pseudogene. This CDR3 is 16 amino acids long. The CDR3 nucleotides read TGCACCAGCAGCCAAGTGAGGCTAGCGGAGTACAATGAGCAGTTCTTC. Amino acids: CTSSQVRLAEYNEQFF.

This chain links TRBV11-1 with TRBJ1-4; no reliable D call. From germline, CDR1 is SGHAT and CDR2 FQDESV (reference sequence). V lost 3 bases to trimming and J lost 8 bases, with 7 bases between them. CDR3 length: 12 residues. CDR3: CASSFNGEKLFF. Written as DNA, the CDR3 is TGTGCCAGCAGCTTCAACGGGGAAAAACTGTTTTTT.

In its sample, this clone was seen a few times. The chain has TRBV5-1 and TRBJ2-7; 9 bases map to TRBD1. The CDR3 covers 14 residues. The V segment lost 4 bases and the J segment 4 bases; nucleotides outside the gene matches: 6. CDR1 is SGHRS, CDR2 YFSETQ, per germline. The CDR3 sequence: CASSLRTGAYEQYF. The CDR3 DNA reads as TGCGCCAGCAGCCTCAGGACAGGGGCGTACGAGCAGTACTTC. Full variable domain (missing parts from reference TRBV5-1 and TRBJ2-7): KAGVTQTPRYLIKTRGQQVTLSCSPISGHRSVSWYQQTPGQGLQFLFEYFSETQRNKGNFPGRFSGRQFSNSRSEMNVSTLELGDSALYLCASSLRTGAYEQYFGPGTRLTVT.

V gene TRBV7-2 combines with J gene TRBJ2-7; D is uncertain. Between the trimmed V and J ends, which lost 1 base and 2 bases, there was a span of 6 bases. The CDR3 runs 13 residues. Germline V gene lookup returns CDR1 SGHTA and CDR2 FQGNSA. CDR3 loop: CASSLGRTYEQYF. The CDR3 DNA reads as TGTGCCAGCAGCTTAGGGCGGACCTACGAGCAGTACTTC.

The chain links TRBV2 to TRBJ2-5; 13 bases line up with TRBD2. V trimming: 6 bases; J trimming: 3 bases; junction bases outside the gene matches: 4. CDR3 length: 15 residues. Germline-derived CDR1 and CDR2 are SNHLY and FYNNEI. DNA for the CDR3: TGTGCCAGCAGAGCCGGGACTAGCGGGGAAGAGACCCAGTACTTC. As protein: CASRAGTSGEETQYF.

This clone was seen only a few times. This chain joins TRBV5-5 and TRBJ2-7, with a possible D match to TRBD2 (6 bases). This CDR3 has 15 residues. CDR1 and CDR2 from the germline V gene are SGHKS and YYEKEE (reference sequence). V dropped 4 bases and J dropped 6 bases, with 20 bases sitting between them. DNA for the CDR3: TGTGCCAGCAGCCCACCCCTAGCGAAAATCTCCGAGCAGTACTTC. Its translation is CASSPPLAKISEQYF.

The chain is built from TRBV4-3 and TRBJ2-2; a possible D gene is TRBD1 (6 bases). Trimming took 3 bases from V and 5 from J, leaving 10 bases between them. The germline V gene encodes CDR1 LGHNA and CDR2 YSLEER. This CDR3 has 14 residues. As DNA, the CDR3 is TGCGCCAGCAGCCAGGGGGCTGGGACCGGGGAGCTGTTTTTT. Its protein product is CASSQGAGTGELFF.

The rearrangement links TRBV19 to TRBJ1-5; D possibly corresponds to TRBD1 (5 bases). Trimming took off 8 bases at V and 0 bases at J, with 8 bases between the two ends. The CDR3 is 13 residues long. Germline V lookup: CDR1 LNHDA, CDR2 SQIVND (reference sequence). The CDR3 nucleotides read TGTGCCAGTGGACACCATAGCAATCAGCCCCAGCATTTT. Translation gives CASGHHSNQPQHF.

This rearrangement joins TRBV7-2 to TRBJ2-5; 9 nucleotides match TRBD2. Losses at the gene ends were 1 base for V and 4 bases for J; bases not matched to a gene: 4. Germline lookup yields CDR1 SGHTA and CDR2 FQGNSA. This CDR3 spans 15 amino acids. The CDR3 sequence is CASSLVAGGRETQYF. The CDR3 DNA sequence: TGTGCCAGCAGCTTAGTGGCGGGGGGGCGAGAGACCCAGTACTTC.

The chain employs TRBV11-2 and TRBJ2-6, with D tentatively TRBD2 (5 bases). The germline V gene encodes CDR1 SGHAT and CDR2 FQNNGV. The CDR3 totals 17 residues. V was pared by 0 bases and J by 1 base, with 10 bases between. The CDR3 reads CASSLDRRGSGANVLTF. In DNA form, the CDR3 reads TGTGCCAGCAGCTTAGATCGTCGGGGATCTGGGGCCAACGTCCTGACTTTC.

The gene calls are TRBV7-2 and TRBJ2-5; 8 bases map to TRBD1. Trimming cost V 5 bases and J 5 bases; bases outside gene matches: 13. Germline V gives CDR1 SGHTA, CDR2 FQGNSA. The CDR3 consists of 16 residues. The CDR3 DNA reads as TGTGCCAGCAGCCTCGCCGGTACAGGGGGTCTGGAGACCCAGTACTTC. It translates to CASSLAGTGGLETQYF.

CDR3 sequence: CASSLQQGFGYTF. The CDR3, as DNA: TGTGCCAGCAGCCTACAACAGGGGTTTGGCTACACCTTC. The chain uses TRBV7-2 and TRBJ1-2; 7 bases fit TRBD1. This CDR3 is 13 amino acids long. After removal of 5 bases from V and 7 bases from J, the junction contained 7 bases not matched to a gene. Germline V gene sequence: CDR1 SGHTA, CDR2 FQGNSA. Drawing the rest from reference TRBV7-2 and TRBJ1-2, the complete variable domain is GAGVSQSPSNKVTEKGKDVELRCDPISGHTALYWYRQSLGQGLEFLIYFQGNSAPDKSGLPSDRFSAERTGGSVSTLTIQRTQQEDSAVYLCASSLQQGFGYTFGSGTRLTVV.